One sample yielded the 12 T cell receptor beta chains listed below, sequenced in a study of immune evolution from preneoplasia to lung adenocarcinoma (dated by TCRdb to about 2021). The protocol used for the library was the immunoSEQ multiplex PCR assay. Imported from immuneACCESS, the table was reduced by TCRdb to in-frame sequences with V and J called. These copies leave out some clones; in studies compared against another copy, an unresolved V gene accounts for under half, and the cause of the remainder is not known. The sample data list about 2,700 clones, and roughly 80% of these were observed just once. The ten largest clonotypes hold approximately 5.7% of the sample. Sequences were obtained from FFPE invasive lung adenocarcinoma tissue. Per the publication, the cell subset or site label means: frankly invasive lung adenocarcinoma (ADC). These receptors were collected from a person aged 55 to 79 with invasive lung adenocarcinoma.

The CDR3 loop reads CASSPGGVNSEKLFF. The CDR3 DNA follows: TGTGCCAGCAGCCCCGGGGGCGTCAATTCAGAAAAACTGTTTTTT. This chain connects TRBV5-8 to TRBJ1-4; D might be TRBD1 (6 bases). CDR3 size: 15 residues. From germline, CDR1 is SGHTS and CDR2 YDEGEE. Trimming stripped 4 bases from V and 8 bases from J, with 18 bases between.

The V and J genes are TRBV7-2 and TRBJ2-2; TRBD1 aligns across 7 bases. J was trimmed by 8 bases and V by 1 base; bases with no gene match: 7. The CDR3 is 15 residues long. Germline-derived CDR1 and CDR2 are SGHTA and FQGNSA. The CDR3 loop reads CASSLDRGSGGELFF. The CDR3, as DNA: TGTGCCAGCAGCTTAGACAGGGGCTCAGGGGGGGAGCTGTTTTTT.

The V gene is TRBV6-5, the J gene TRBJ2-5; perhaps TRBD2 as D (6 bases). V was pared by 2 bases and J by 5 bases, with 12 bases between. CDR1 is MNHEY and CDR2 is SVGAGI in the germline V gene. The CDR3 is 14 amino acids. The CDR3: CASSYQQAGETQYF. In nucleotides, the CDR3 is TGTGCCAGCAGTTACCAACAGGCGGGGGAGACCCAGTACTTC.

The table lists this clone with a few counts. V is TRBV29-1 and J is TRBJ1-2; weak D call: TRBD1 (5 bases). The V gene lost 5 bases and the J gene lost 7 bases, with 14 bases spanning the gap. Germline V gene lookup returns CDR1 SQVTM and CDR2 ANQGSEA. The CDR3 runs 12 residues. This CDR3 reads CSVQPDGGGYTF. In DNA, the CDR3 is TGCAGCGTTCAACCCGACGGGGGTGGCTACACCTTC.

This chain uses TRBV7-3 with TRBJ2-2; D gene unclear. The ends were cut back, 5 bases at V and 7 bases at J, with 11 bases in the middle. The germline V gene encodes CDR1 SGHTA and CDR2 FQGTGA. The CDR3 extends over 13 amino acids. The CDR3 DNA follows: TGTGCCAGCAGCCCCGTCGCAGACGGGGAGCTGTTTTTT. Encoded protein: CASSPVADGELFF.

The J gene is TRBJ2-2, the V gene TRBV10-3; 7 bases align to TRBD1. J gave up 2 bases and V 6 bases, and 6 bases lay outside the gene matches. Germline loops: CDR1 ENHRY, CDR2 SYGVKD. The CDR3 loop spans 15 amino acids. In nucleotides, the CDR3 is TGTGCCATCAGCGGGACAGACATTAACACCGGGGAGCTGTTTTTT. Its translation: CAISGTDINTGELFF.

V and J are TRBV6-5 and TRBJ1-4; D is unclear. Germline lookup yields CDR1 MNHEY and CDR2 SVGAGI. The CDR3 is 16 residues long. Between the trimmed V and J ends, which lost 0 bases and 0 bases, there was a span of 8 bases. The CDR3 reads CASSYSISATNEKLFF. The CDR3 DNA reads as TGTGCCAGCAGTTACTCGATATCCGCAACTAATGAAAAACTGTTTTTT.

The chain's CDR3 is CASSLGSVGETQYF. Here the CDR3 DNA reads TGTGCCAGCAGCTTAGGATCGGTGGGGGAGACCCAGTACTTC. This chain uses TRBV11-2 with TRBJ2-5; D call uncertain. Germline V gene data show CDR1 as SGHAT and CDR2 as FQNNGV. Trimming stripped 1 base from V and 5 bases from J, with 11 bases between. The CDR3 consists of 14 residues.

V and J are TRBV9 and TRBJ2-1; TRBD2 matches at 10 bases. This CDR3 spans 14 amino acids. CDR1 is SGDLS and CDR2 is YYNGEE in the germline V gene. V trimming: 4 bases; J trimming: 8 bases; junction bases outside the gene matches: 6. The CDR3 here is CASSPSGRFDEQFF. CDR3 DNA: TGTGCCAGCAGCCCTAGCGGGAGATTCGATGAGCAGTTCTTC. Combining the CDR3 with reference TRBV9 and TRBJ2-1 gives the whole variable domain DSGVTQTPKHLITATGQRVTLRCSPRSGDLSVYWYQQSLDQGLQFLIQYYNGEERAKGNILERFSAQQFPDLHSELNLSSLELGDSALYFCASSPSGRFDEQFFGPGTRLTVL.

This clone has only one observation. The chain carries TRBV30 and TRBJ1-5; D remains ambiguous. V lost 0 bases, J lost 4 bases, and 7 bases lay in between. There are 13 residues in the CDR3. Germline V gene lookup returns CDR1 GTSNPN and CDR2 SVGIG (reference sequence). This chain's CDR3 is CAWSVEGNQPQHF. CDR3 bases: TGTGCCTGGAGTGTAGAGGGAAATCAGCCCCAGCATTTT.

This clone came up a few times. The chain joins TRBV6-5 to TRBJ1-5; weak D call: TRBD1 (5 bases). This CDR3 is 15 amino acids long. The germline gives CDR1 MNHEY, CDR2 SVGAGI. V lost 3 bases, J lost 5 bases, and 14 bases lay in between. CDR3 amino acids: CASSYSGSGDQPQHF. The CDR3 nucleotides read TGTGCCAGCAGTTATTCAGGGAGTGGGGATCAGCCCCAGCATTTT.

The gene calls are TRBV30 and TRBJ2-5; D call uncertain. Trimming cost V 2 bases and J 4 bases, with 14 bases left between them. Germline V CDR1 and CDR2: GTSNPN, SVGIG (reference sequence). This CDR3 comprises 14 residues. The CDR3 DNA sequence: TGTGCCTGGAGTAGGGCCATGGCCCCAGAGACCCAGTACTTC. This gives the protein CAWSRAMAPETQYF. Together with reference TRBV30 and TRBJ2-5, the CDR3 gives the full variable domain: SQTIHQWPATLVQPVGSPLSLECTVEGTSNPNLYWYRQAAGRGLQLLFYSVGIGQISSEVPQNLSASRPQDRQFILSSKKLLLSDSGFYLCAWSRAMAPETQYFGPGTRLLVL.